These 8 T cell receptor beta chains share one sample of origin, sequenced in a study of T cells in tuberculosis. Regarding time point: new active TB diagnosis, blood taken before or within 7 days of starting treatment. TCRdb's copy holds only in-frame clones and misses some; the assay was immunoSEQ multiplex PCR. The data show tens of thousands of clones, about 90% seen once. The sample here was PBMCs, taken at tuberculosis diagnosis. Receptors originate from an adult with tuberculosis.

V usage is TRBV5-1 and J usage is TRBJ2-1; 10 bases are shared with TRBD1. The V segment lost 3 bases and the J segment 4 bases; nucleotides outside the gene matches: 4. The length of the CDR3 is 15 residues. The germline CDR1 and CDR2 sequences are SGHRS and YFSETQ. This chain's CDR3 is CASSWDRGLYNEQFF. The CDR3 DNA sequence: TGCGCCAGCAGCTGGGACAGGGGCCTTTACAATGAGCAGTTCTTC.

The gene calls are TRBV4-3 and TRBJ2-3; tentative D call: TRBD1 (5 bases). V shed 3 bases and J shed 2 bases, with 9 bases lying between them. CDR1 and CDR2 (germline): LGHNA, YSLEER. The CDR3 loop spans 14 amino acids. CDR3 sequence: CASSQDIFTDTQYF. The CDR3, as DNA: TGCGCCAGCAGCCAGGACATTTTCACAGATACGCAGTATTTT.

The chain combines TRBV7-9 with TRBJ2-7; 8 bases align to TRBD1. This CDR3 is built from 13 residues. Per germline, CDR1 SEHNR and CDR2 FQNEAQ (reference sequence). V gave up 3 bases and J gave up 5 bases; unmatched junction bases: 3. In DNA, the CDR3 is TGTGCCAGCAGCTTGACAGGGGCCCACGAGCAGTACTTC. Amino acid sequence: CASSLTGAHEQYF.

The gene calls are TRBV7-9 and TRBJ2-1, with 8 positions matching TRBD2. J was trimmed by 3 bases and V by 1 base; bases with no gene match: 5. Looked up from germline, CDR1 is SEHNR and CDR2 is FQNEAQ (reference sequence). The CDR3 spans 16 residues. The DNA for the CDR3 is TGTGCCAGCAGCTTAGAGGGACTAGTCCTCTACAATGAGCAGTTCTTC. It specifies CASSLEGLVLYNEQFF. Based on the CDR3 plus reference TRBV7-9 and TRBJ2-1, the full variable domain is DTGVSQNPRHKITKRGQNVTFRCDPISEHNRLYWYRQTLGQGPEFLTYFQNEAQLEKSRLLSDRFSAERPKGSFSTLEIQRTEQGDSAMYLCASSLEGLVLYNEQFFGPGTRLTVL.

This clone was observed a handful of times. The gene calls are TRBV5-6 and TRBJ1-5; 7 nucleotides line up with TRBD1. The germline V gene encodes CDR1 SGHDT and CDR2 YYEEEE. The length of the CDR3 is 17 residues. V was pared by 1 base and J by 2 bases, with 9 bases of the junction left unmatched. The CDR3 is CASSLTQIDRGNQPQHF. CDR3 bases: TGTGCCAGCAGCTTGACCCAAATAGACAGGGGCAATCAGCCCCAGCATTTT.

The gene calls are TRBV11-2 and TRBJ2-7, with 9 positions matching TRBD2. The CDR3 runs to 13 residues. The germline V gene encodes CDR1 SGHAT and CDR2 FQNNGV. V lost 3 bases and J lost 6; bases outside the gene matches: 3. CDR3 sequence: CASSLGLASEQYF. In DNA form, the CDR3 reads TGTGCCAGCAGCTTGGGACTAGCATCCGAGCAGTACTTC.

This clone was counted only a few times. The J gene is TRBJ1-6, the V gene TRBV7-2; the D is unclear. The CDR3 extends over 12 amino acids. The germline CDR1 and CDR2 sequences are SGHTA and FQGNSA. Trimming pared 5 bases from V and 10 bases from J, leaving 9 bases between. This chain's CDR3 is CASSHMGSPLHF. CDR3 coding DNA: TGTGCCAGCAGCCACATGGGCTCACCCCTCCACTTT.

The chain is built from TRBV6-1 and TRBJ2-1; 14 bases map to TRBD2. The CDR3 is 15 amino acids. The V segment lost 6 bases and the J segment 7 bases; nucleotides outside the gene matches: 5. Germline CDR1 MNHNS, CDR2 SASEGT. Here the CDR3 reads CASSGLAGGLNEQFF. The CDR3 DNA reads TGTGCCAGCAGCGGACTAGCGGGAGGTTTAAATGAGCAGTTCTTC.